The 4 T cell receptor beta chains presented below share a single source sample, sequenced in a study of CD8 T cells in Susac syndrome. About 0.45 to 1 ug RNA was reverse transcribed with random hexamers. Each CDR3 protein gets one entry after TCRdb re-called the immunoSEQ multiplex PCR reads with MiXCR. Of 180,000 or so distinct CDR3 sequences listed, approximately 96% were seen once; the top ten hold around 0.14%. The specimen was CD4+ T cells from PBMCs. The receptors originated from a human donor in good health.

The V call is TRBV20-1, the J call TRBJ2-5; D tentatively reads TRBD1 or TRBD2 (5 bases each). The length of the CDR3 is 12 residues. The V gene's germline CDR1 is DFQATT and CDR2 SNEGSKA (reference sequence). Trimming left V 4 bases short and J 2 bases short, with 8 bases between. The CDR3 DNA is TGCAGTGCTATCGGGGCACAAGAGACCCAGTACTTC. Encoded protein: CSAIGAQETQYF.

This chain links TRBV3-1 with TRBJ2-2, with 11 bases identical to TRBD2. The CDR3 extends over 17 amino acids. CDR1 and CDR2 (germline): LGHDT, YNNKEL (reference sequence). With V trimmed by 0 bases and J by 3 bases, 3 bases remained unmatched. The CDR3 region is CASSQERLAGYTGELFF. The DNA for the CDR3 is TGTGCCAGCAGCCAAGAGAGACTAGCGGGGTACACCGGGGAGCTGTTTTTT.

The chain couples TRBV5-1 to TRBJ1-2, with TRBD1 matching over 9 bases. The germline V gene has CDR1 SGHRS and CDR2 YFSETQ. The CDR3 has 17 amino acids. V gave up 1 base and J gave up 9 bases; unmatched junction bases: 16. DNA of the CDR3: TGCGCCAGCAGCTTGATCCGGGGACAGGGATCAGGTGGCCGCTACACCTTC. The encoded protein is CASSLIRGQGSGGRYTF.

V is TRBV20-1 and J is TRBJ2-5, with D possibly matching TRBD2 (5 bases). CDR1 is DFQATT and CDR2 is SNEGSKA in the germline V gene (reference sequence). The V end lost 7 bases, the J end lost 2 bases, and 8 bases lay between the germline ends. The CDR3 is 11 residues long. CDR3 protein: CSGESQETQYF. Written as DNA, the CDR3 is TGCAGTGGGGAGAGTCAAGAGACCCAGTACTTC.